The 21 T cell receptor beta chains listed next were all sequenced from one sample in a study of identical twins (dated by TCRdb to 2015 to 2016). Libraries were prepared through 5' RACE. TCRdb names Illumina HiSeq 2000 as the instrument used. TCRdb handled the public reads itself, with Q25 trimming in fastp and clone calling in MiXCR, and kept productive beta chains. Duplicate CDR3 protein sequences are folded into a single record with the most common DNA and genes. The table for this sample lists 150,000 or so distinct CDR3 sequences; approximately 3.5% of them were counted only once. Of the sample, 8.1% falls within the top ten clones. What was sequenced was memory T cells sorted from blood. Explained via the paper, the cell subset or site label denotes: CD45RO+ enriched T cells. These receptor sequences come from a man younger than 30 in good health.

This clonotype has at least ten counts. V is TRBV29-1 and J is TRBJ2-1; D is possibly TRBD2 (5 bases). The germline V gene has CDR1 SQVTM and CDR2 ANQGSEA. Trimming removed 0 bases at V and 6 bases at J, with 9 bases between. The CDR3 totals 13 residues. The CDR3 sequence is CSVEEDSPNEQFF. DNA of the CDR3: TGCAGCGTTGAAGAGGACTCTCCCAATGAGCAGTTCTTC.

This clonotype was observed at least ten times. The chain links TRBV3-1 to TRBJ2-3; D not certain. This CDR3 is built from 12 residues. V lost 4 bases to trimming and J lost 6 bases, with 8 bases between them. From germline, CDR1 is LGHDT and CDR2 YNNKEL (reference sequence). CDR3 DNA: TGTGCCAGCAGCCCAGCACGGGATACGCAGTATTTT. Translation gives CASSPARDTQYF.

This clonotype has only a few counts. This sequence joins TRBV29-1 and TRBJ1-1, with TRBD1 matching over 7 bases. The CDR3 contains 12 residues. Germline loops: CDR1 SQVTM, CDR2 ANQGSEA. V was pared by 6 bases and J by 6 bases, with 7 bases of the junction left unmatched. CDR3 nucleotide sequence: TGCAGCGTGTACAGGGGTTCGGCTGAAGCTTTCTTT. Protein: CSVYRGSAEAFF.

This clonotype appeared many times. The chain joins TRBV6-2 or TRBV6-3 to TRBJ2-7; D not resolved. Trimming left V 4 bases short and J 3 bases short, with 10 bases between. Germline V lookup: CDR1 MNHEY, CDR2 SVGEGT. The CDR3 extends over 13 amino acids. The CDR3 sequence: CASSSRPFYEQYF. The CDR3 region has the DNA TGTGCCAGCAGTTCCCGACCCTTCTACGAGCAGTACTTC.

There are many counts of this clonotype. The chain couples TRBV5-1 to TRBJ2-1, with 16 bases fitting TRBD2. From germline, CDR1 is SGHRS and CDR2 YFSETQ. The ends lost 2 bases at V and 8 bases at J; junction bases unmatched: 1. The CDR3 is 15 residues long. CDR3 amino acids: CASSLGTSGRDEQFF. The CDR3 nucleotides read TGCGCCAGCAGCTTAGGGACTAGCGGGAGGGATGAGCAGTTCTTC.

This clonotype has a count of ten or more. The chain couples TRBV11-2 to TRBJ2-2, with a weak D call TRBD2 (5 bases). The CDR3 loop spans 15 amino acids. Germline V gives CDR1 SGHAT, CDR2 FQNNGV. The ends were cut back, 2 bases at V and 5 bases at J, with 12 bases in the middle. CDR3 protein: CASSLRGRSTGELFF. In DNA, the CDR3 is TGTGCCAGCAGCTTACGAGGGCGGAGTACCGGGGAGCTGTTTTTT.

This clonotype was counted ten times or more. The J gene is TRBJ1-2, the V gene TRBV4-3, with TRBD1 identical over 8 bases. After removal of 1 base from V and 4 bases from J, the junction contained 2 bases not matched to a gene. The CDR3 totals 14 residues. Germline V lookup: CDR1 LGHNA, CDR2 YSLEER. CDR3 region: CASSQGTGPYGYTF. In DNA form, the CDR3 reads TGCGCCAGCAGCCAAGGGACAGGGCCCTATGGCTACACCTTC.

This clonotype was detected many times. The chain couples TRBV5-1 to TRBJ2-2; D ambiguous. CDR1 is SGHRS and CDR2 is YFSETQ in the germline V gene. Trimming removed 0 bases at V and 4 bases at J, with 7 bases between. The CDR3 length is 14 residues. CDR3 DNA sequence: TGCGCCAGCAGCTTGGTGTCGGGCACCGGGGAGCTGTTTTTT. Its translation: CASSLVSGTGELFF.

This clonotype occurred many times. The V and J genes are TRBV7-9 and TRBJ2-3; a weak D match, TRBD2 (5 bases). CDR3 length: 16 amino acids. V dropped 5 bases and J dropped 0 bases, with 15 bases sitting between them. Germline CDR1 SEHNR, CDR2 FQNEAQ (reference sequence). In nucleotides, the CDR3 is TGTGCCAGCAGCCCCCCTTCTAGCAGTAGCACAGATACGCAGTATTTT. The encoded protein is CASSPPSSSSTDTQYF.

This clonotype was detected ten times or more. This chain links TRBV6-2 or TRBV6-3 with TRBJ2-1; TRBD2 matches 9 bases. Germline trimming cut 10 bases from V and 3 bases from J; bases unmatched to any gene: 10. CDR1 and CDR2 from the germline V gene are MNHEY and SVGEGT. This CDR3 is built from 15 residues. CDR3 sequence: CATKNAGGYYNEQFF. The CDR3 DNA sequence: TGTGCCACGAAGAACGCGGGAGGGTACTACAATGAGCAGTTCTTC.

In this sample, this clonotype turned up many times. The chain employs TRBV6-1 and TRBJ1-1; 12 nucleotides match TRBD1. The CDR3 spans 17 residues. After removal of 7 bases from V and 0 bases from J, the junction contained 9 bases not matched to a gene. Per the germline V gene, CDR1 is MNHNS and CDR2 is SASEGT. CDR3 in DNA: TGTGCCAGCACCAAAATGAGGGACAGGGGGCTGAACACTGAAGCTTTCTTT. Its translation is CASTKMRDRGLNTEAFF.

This clonotype was observed many times. V is TRBV12-3 or TRBV12-4 and J is TRBJ1-6, with no clear D. V lost 5 bases, J lost 11 bases, and 10 bases lay in between. The CDR3 length is 12 residues. This CDR3 is CASSQFEPPLHF. CDR3 coding DNA: TGTGCCAGCAGTCAATTTGAACCACCCCTCCACTTT.

This clonotype has ten or more counts. The chain recombines TRBV5-5 with TRBJ1-2; the D is unclear. The CDR3 extends over 16 amino acids. Germline V gene lookup returns CDR1 SGHKS and CDR2 YYEKEE (reference sequence). V was trimmed by 4 bases and J by 0 bases, leaving 16 bases between them. CDR3 residues: CASSPEVRRANYGYTF. The DNA for the CDR3 is TGTGCCAGCAGCCCTGAAGTCCGGCGAGCTAACTATGGCTACACCTTC.

In its sample, this clonotype was seen many times. The chain carries TRBV6-1 and TRBJ2-7; D is possibly TRBD2 (6 bases). With 5 bases removed from V and 3 bases from J, the gap between germline ends came to 11 bases. Per the germline V gene, CDR1 is MNHNS and CDR2 is SASEGT. This CDR3 region has 13 residues. The CDR3 here is CASSRGSGYEQYF. CDR3 bases: TGTGCCAGCAGTAGAGGTAGCGGCTACGAGCAGTACTTC.

This clonotype was counted ten times or more. The V gene is TRBV25-1, the J gene TRBJ1-4; TRBD1 is a possible D gene (6 bases). Trimming took off 1 base at V and 8 bases at J, with 20 bases between the two ends. This CDR3 contains 17 residues. Germline V CDR1 and CDR2: MGHDK, SYGVNS. CDR3: CASSEWTQQGLSEKLFF. The CDR3 DNA reads as TGTGCCAGCAGTGAATGGACCCAACAGGGTTTGTCGGAAAAACTGTTTTTT.

This clonotype showed up many times. The genes are TRBV7-2 and TRBJ2-1; D is perhaps TRBD2 (6 bases). Trimming cost V 4 bases and J 3 bases, with 13 bases left between them. Germline CDR1 is SGHTA and CDR2 is FQGNSA. This CDR3 is built from 15 residues. In nucleotides, the CDR3 is TGTGCCAGCAGCTCAGCGGTGGGGGGCTACAATGAGCAGTTCTTC. Protein: CASSSAVGGYNEQFF.

This clonotype showed up many times. V and J are TRBV7-2 and TRBJ2-3; D call uncertain. Germline CDR1 is SGHTA and CDR2 is FQGNSA. CDR3 length: 14 residues. Deletions cut 0 bases from V and 5 bases from J, with 9 bases between. In nucleotides, the CDR3 is TGTGCCAGCAGCTTAGCCTCCCGTTTAGATACGCAGTATTTT. Its protein product is CASSLASRLDTQYF.

This clonotype was detected many times. This chain connects TRBV12-3 or TRBV12-4 to TRBJ1-1; D possibly corresponds to TRBD1 (6 bases). CDR3 length: 13 amino acids. V gave up 5 bases and J gave up 7 bases, with 14 bases separating them. The CDR3 protein is CASSLQQGYEAFF. The DNA for the CDR3 is TGTGCCAGCAGTCTCCAACAGGGTTATGAAGCTTTCTTT.

This clonotype was seen at least ten times. The chain links TRBV12-3 or TRBV12-4 to TRBJ1-2; D gene unclear. The CDR3 length is 12 residues. Trimming removed 4 bases from V and 4 bases from J, with 7 bases in between. In nucleotides, the CDR3 is TGTGCCAGCAGTTCGGTAGGCTATGGCTACACCTTC. Translating gives CASSSVGYGYTF.

This clonotype has ten or more counts. This sequence joins TRBV7-3 and TRBJ2-1, with 8 bases aligning to TRBD1. The germline V gene encodes CDR1 SGHTA and CDR2 FQGTGA. This CDR3 spans 15 amino acids. Losses at the gene ends were 5 bases for V and 5 bases for J; bases not matched to a gene: 8. CDR3 nucleotides: TGTGCCAGCAGCATCGGACAGGGTCTCCACAATGAGCAGTTCTTC. Translated: CASSIGQGLHNEQFF.

This clonotype has more than one count but fewer than ten. The CDR3 spells CASSQDTGAAEAFF. The CDR3 DNA reads TGCGCCAGCAGCCAAGATACGGGGGCAGCTGAAGCTTTCTTT. The rearrangement links TRBV4-3 to TRBJ1-1; a possible D gene is TRBD1 (6 bases). The germline V gene encodes CDR1 LGHNA and CDR2 YSLEER. The V end was cut by 0 bases, the J end by 6 bases, with 11 bases between. The length of the CDR3 is 14 residues.